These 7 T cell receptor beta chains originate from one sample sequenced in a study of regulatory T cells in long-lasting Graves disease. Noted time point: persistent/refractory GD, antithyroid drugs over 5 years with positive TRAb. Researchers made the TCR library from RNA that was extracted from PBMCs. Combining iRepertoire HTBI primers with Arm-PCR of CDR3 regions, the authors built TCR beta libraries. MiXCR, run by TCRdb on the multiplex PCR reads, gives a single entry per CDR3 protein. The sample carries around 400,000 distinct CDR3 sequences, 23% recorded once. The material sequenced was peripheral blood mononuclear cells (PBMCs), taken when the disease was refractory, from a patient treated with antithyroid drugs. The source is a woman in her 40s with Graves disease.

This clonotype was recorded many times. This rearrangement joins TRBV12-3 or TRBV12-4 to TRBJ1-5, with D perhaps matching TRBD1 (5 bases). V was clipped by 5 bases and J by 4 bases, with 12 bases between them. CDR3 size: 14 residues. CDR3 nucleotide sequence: TGTGCCAGCAGTCCCAGGGAGGGGAATCAGCCCCAGCATTTT. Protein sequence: CASSPREGNQPQHF.

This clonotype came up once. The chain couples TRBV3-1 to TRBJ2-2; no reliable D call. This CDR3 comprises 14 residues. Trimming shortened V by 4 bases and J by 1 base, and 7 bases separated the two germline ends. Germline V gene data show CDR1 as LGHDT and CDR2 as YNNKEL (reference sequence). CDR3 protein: CASSRMVNTGELFF. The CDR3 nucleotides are TGTGCCAGCAGCCGGATGGTGAACACCGGGGAGCTGTTTTTT.

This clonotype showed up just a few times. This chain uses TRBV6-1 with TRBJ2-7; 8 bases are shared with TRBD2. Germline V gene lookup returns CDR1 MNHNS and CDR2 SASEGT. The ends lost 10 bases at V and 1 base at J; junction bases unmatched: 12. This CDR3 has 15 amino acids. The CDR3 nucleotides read TGTGCCACCCATCCCTATAGCGGGGAGTCCTACGAGCAGTACTTC. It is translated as CATHPYSGESYEQYF.

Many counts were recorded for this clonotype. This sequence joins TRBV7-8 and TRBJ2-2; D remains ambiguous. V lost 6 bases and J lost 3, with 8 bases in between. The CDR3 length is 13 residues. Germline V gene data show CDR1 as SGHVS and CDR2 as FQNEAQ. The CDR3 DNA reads TGTGCCAGCAGACTTTGGGACACCGGGGAGCTGTTTTTT. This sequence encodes CASRLWDTGELFF.

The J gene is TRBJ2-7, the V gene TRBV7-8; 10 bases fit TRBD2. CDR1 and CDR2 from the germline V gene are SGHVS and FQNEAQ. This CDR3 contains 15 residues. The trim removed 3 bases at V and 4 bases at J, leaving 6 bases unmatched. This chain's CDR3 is CASSLLGSGRYEQYF. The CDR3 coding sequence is TGTGCCAGCAGCTTGCTTGGTAGCGGGAGGTACGAGCAGTACTTC. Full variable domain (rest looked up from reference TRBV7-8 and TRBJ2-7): GAGVSQSPRYKVAKRGQDVALRCDPISGHVSLFWYQQALGQGPEFLTYFQNEAQLDKSGLPSDRFFAERPEGSVSTLKIQRTQQEDSAVYLCASSLLGSGRYEQYFGPGTRLTVT.

CDR3 bases: TGTGCCACCAGTGATTTAAGGACAGGGGCACACAATGAGCAGTTCTTC. Protein sequence: CATSDLRTGAHNEQFF. The rearrangement uses TRBV24-1 and TRBJ2-1, with 9 bases matching TRBD1. CDR3 size: 16 residues. Germline V lookup: CDR1 KGHDR, CDR2 SFDVKD. Trimming took 1 base from V and 5 from J; bases not matched to a gene: 5.

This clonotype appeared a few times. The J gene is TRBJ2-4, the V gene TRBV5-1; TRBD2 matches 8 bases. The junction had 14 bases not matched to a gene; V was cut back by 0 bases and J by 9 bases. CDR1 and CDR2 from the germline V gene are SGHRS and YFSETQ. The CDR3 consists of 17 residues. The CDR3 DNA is TGCGCCAGCAGCTTGGCCGCGGGGGGCTTTGGCCCCGCCATTCAGTACTTC. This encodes CASSLAAGGFGPAIQYF.